Following are 5 T cell receptor beta chains from one sample sequenced in a study of blood T cell repertoires in COVID-19. The repertoire was sequenced with immunoSEQ multiplex PCR; TCRdb's copy has only in-frame clones and lacks some. Seen here are roughly 250,000 clones, roughly 86% observed once, and the top ten hold 4%. Specimen: peripheral blood. These receptors all stem from a man between 50 and 59 years old with acute or convalescent COVID-19.

The genes are TRBV18 and TRBJ1-3; maybe TRBD1 (5 bases). V gave up 3 bases and J gave up 1 base, with 10 bases separating them. The V gene's germline CDR1 is KGHSH and CDR2 LQKENI. The CDR3 spans 15 residues. In DNA form, the CDR3 reads TGTGCCAGCTCACCTTCCCCAGGGTCTGGAAACACCATATATTTT. It specifies CASSPSPGSGNTIYF.

The gene calls are TRBV12-5 and TRBJ1-1; no clear D. V was pared by 0 bases and J by 10 bases, with 12 bases between. This CDR3 has 13 amino acids. The germline gives CDR1 LGHNT, CDR2 FRNRAP. The CDR3 spells CASGLVSAAGAFF. Written as DNA, the CDR3 is TGTGCTAGTGGTTTGGTATCCGCCGCGGGAGCTTTCTTT.

V usage is TRBV27 and J usage is TRBJ2-2; unclear D gene. Germline V gene sequence: CDR1 MNHEY, CDR2 SMNVEV (reference sequence). This CDR3 has 14 amino acids. V was cut by 4 bases and J by 5 bases, with 11 bases left in between. The CDR3 region is CASSSFAATGELFF. The DNA of the CDR3 is TGTGCCAGCAGTTCTTTTGCGGCGACCGGGGAGCTGTTTTTT.

CDR3 sequence (DNA): TGCGCCAGCAGCCAACGGGGGTTCGGTGGAAACACCATATATTTT. Translating it yields CASSQRGFGGNTIYF. V and J are TRBV4-1 and TRBJ1-3; perhaps TRBD1 as D (5 bases). V gave up 2 bases and J gave up 3 bases, with 11 bases separating them. Germline CDR1 and CDR2: MGHRA and YSYEKL. The CDR3 sequence is 15 residues long.

The CDR3, as DNA: TGTGCCAGCAGCCAAGTGGCAGGGGTTAGCTCCTACGAGCAGTACTTC. It is translated as CASSQVAGVSSYEQYF. V gene TRBV14 combines with J gene TRBJ2-7, with D maybe TRBD1 (6 bases). This CDR3 is 16 amino acids long. Germline assignment: CDR1 SGHDN and CDR2 FVKESK. Between the trimmed V and J ends, which lost 1 base and 0 bases, there was a span of 13 bases.